The 7 T cell receptor beta chains given below trace back to one sample, sequenced in a study of cytomegalovirus exposure and HLA in healthy donors. The PCR made use of 60 Vbeta and 13 Jbeta primers. Only in-frame clones appear in the TCRdb table, and some are missing; sequencing was by immunoSEQ multiplex PCR. This table holds about 150,000 clones, 64% found once. Material for sequencing was PBMCs. The receptors shown here come from a woman aged 25 to 39 in good health and CMV-seropositive.

The chain employs TRBV28 and TRBJ1-2, with D possibly being TRBD1 (6 bases). Trimming stripped 6 bases from V and 5 bases from J, with 16 bases between. The CDR3 consists of 14 residues. Germline V lookup: CDR1 MDHEN, CDR2 SYDVKM. The CDR3 nucleotides read TGTGCCAGCAGCACAACGGACAGATTTTATGGCTACACCTTC. Translation: CASSTTDRFYGYTF.

The chain recombines TRBV6-5 with TRBJ1-3; D is possibly TRBD1 (5 bases). In germline, CDR1 is MNHEY, CDR2 SVGAGI. This CDR3 has 14 residues. V was trimmed by 6 bases and J by 4 bases, leaving 13 bases between them. The DNA for the CDR3 is TGTGCCAGCAGCCTAGGGGCGCGAGGAAACACCATATATTTT. It specifies CASSLGARGNTIYF.

The V and J genes are TRBV5-1 and TRBJ2-2; TRBD2 matches 11 bases. Germline CDR1 reads SGHRS; CDR2 reads YFSETQ. The CDR3 spans 20 residues. The V and J ends lost 2 bases and 0 bases, in that order; junction bases with no gene match: 12. CDR3 loop: CASSFQGGGLAEANTGELFF. The CDR3 nucleotides are TGCGCCAGCAGCTTCCAGGGGGGGGGACTAGCGGAAGCGAACACCGGGGAGCTGTTTTTT.

In DNA form, the CDR3 reads TGCGCCAGCAGACCTGGACAGGGGGGGACAGATACGCAGTATTTT. It translates to CASRPGQGGTDTQYF. The chain uses TRBV10-1 and TRBJ2-3, with 10 positions matching TRBD1. Germline V lookup: CDR1 WNHNN, CDR2 SYGVQD (reference sequence). V dropped 6 bases and J dropped 3; count of bases not matched to a gene: 6. This CDR3 is 15 amino acids long.

This rearrangement joins TRBV25-1 to TRBJ1-1, with D uncertain. V shed 6 bases and J shed 5 bases, with 25 bases lying between them. CDR1 MGHDK and CDR2 SYGVNS come from the germline V gene. CDR3 length: 17 amino acids. The CDR3 loop reads CASSSASGGFGITEAFF. As DNA, the CDR3 is TGTGCCAGCAGCAGCGCTTCGGGAGGGTTTGGAATAACTGAAGCTTTCTTT.

The chain links TRBV19 to TRBJ2-5; maybe TRBD2 (7 bases). V was cut by 9 bases and J by 4 bases, with 21 bases left in between. Germline V gene sequence: CDR1 LNHDA, CDR2 SQIVND (reference sequence). This CDR3 is 15 amino acids long. CDR3 sequence: CASRRGGLPAETQYF. The CDR3 DNA reads as TGTGCCAGCCGGAGGGGGGGACTCCCGGCAGAGACCCAGTACTTC.

The sample holds a few counts of this clone. V and J are TRBV27 and TRBJ2-1, with 13 bases fitting TRBD2. Trimming took 4 bases from V and 7 from J; bases not matched to a gene: 4. The germline CDR1 and CDR2 sequences are MNHEY and SMNVEV (reference sequence). This CDR3 is 15 amino acids long. In DNA, the CDR3 is TGTGCCAGCAGTTACCGGACTAGCGGGAGTAATGAGCAGTTCTTC. This codes for CASSYRTSGSNEQFF.